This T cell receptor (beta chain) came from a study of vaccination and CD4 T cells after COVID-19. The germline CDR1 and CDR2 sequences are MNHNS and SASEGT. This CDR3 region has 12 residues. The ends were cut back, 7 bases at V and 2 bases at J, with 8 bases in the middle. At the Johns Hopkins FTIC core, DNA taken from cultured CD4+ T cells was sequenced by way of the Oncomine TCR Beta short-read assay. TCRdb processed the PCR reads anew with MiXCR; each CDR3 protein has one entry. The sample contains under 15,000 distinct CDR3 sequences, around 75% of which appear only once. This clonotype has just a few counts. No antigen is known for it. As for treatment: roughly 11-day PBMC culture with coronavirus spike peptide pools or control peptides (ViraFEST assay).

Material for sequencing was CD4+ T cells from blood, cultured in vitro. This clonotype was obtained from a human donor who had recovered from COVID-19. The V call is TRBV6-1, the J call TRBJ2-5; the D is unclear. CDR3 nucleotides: TGTGCCAGCACCCGTGGACAAGAGACCCAGTACTTC. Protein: CASTRGQETQYF.